Listed below are T cell receptor beta chains from one sample, sequenced in a study of identical twins. TCRdb processed the 5' RACE reads anew with MiXCR; each CDR3 protein has one entry. Among 520,000 or so distinct CDR3 sequences listed, 20% to 25% were seen once. These data are also associated with another study on T cells expressing NK-cell markers.

The sequenced material came from CD4+ T cells sorted from blood. The receptors come from a woman between 18 and 30 years old in good health. Each CDR3 is given with its conserved first and last residue. The D gene is left open where the match is weak. Clone size is not always given. Where it is, it says once, few, many or a class for expanded clones.

size: .; V: TRBV30; J: TRBJ1-1; length: 11; D: .; CDR3: CASSRSSEAFF
size: many; V: TRBV12-3/TRBV12-4; J: TRBJ1-1; length: 12; D: .; CDR3: CASSFWGTQAFF
size: few; V: TRBV6-1; J: TRBJ2-3; length: 16; D: TRBD2; CDR3: CASSEAGTSGTDTQYF
size: .; V: TRBV7-8; J: TRBJ2-1; length: 14; D: TRBD2; CDR3: CASSGGLARSEQFF
size: .; V: TRBV10-3; J: TRBJ2-2; length: 14; D: .; CDR3: CAISATRATGELFF
size: .; V: TRBV11-2; J: TRBJ2-1; length: 19; D: TRBD2; CDR3: CASSLIISGGPLFRNEQFF
size: few; V: TRBV20-1; J: TRBJ2-7; length: 13; D: .; CDR3: CSARPSGVYEQYF
size: few; V: TRBV29-1; J: TRBJ1-5; length: 12; D: .; CDR3: CSVRGLNQPQHF
size: few; V: TRBV27; J: TRBJ2-7; length: 17; D: TRBD2; CDR3: CASSREAAGGGTYEQYF
size: few; V: TRBV5-1; J: TRBJ2-2; length: 19; D: TRBD2; CDR3: CASSFRYGGSSANTGELFF
size: .; V: TRBV20-1; J: TRBJ2-1; length: 14; D: TRBD2; CDR3: CSARDAGGLNEQFF
size: .; V: TRBV5-1; J: TRBJ2-7; length: 16; D: TRBD1; CDR3: CASSLAIPGQGYEQYF
size: .; V: TRBV3-1; J: TRBJ2-2; length: 17; D: TRBD2; CDR3: CASSQAGSGTNTGELFF
size: .; V: TRBV2; J: TRBJ2-6; length: 16; D: TRBD1; CDR3: CASRGQGGSGANVLTF
size: .; V: TRBV5-1; J: TRBJ2-3; length: 16; D: .; CDR3: CASSLGPLSSTDTQYF
size: few; V: TRBV20-1; J: TRBJ2-5; length: 12; D: TRBD1; CDR3: CSAVQGAETQYF
size: .; V: TRBV29-1; J: TRBJ2-1; length: 12; D: TRBD2; CDR3: CSVGFTSAEQFF
size: .; V: TRBV5-1; J: TRBJ1-2; length: 15; D: .; CDR3: CASSLVPDSGGGYTF
size: .; V: TRBV5-1; J: TRBJ2-5; length: 17; D: TRBD2; CDR3: CASSLSLLAGGEETQYF
size: .; V: TRBV20-1; J: TRBJ2-1; length: 13; D: .; CDR3: CSAPDQSYNEQFF
size: few; V: TRBV29-1; J: TRBJ2-2; length: 13; D: .; CDR3: CSVDSRNTGELFF
size: few; V: TRBV5-1; J: TRBJ2-7; length: 15; D: TRBD1; CDR3: CASSLDDGTVGGQYF
size: .; V: TRBV7-9; J: TRBJ2-1; length: 14; D: .; CDR3: CASSLGPVGAEQFF
size: many; V: TRBV12-3/TRBV12-4; J: TRBJ2-3; length: 16; D: .; CDR3: CASSPYRGSYTDTQYF
size: .; V: TRBV12-3/TRBV12-4; J: TRBJ1-1; length: 14; D: .; CDR3: CASSLDQESRKAFF
size: few; V: TRBV21-1; J: TRBJ1-1; length: 16; D: .; CDR3: CASSNNPGQVNTEAFF
size: .; V: TRBV5-1; J: TRBJ2-5; length: 15; D: TRBD2; CDR3: CASSLVSGLEETQYF
size: few; V: TRBV4-3; J: TRBJ2-7; length: 14; D: TRBD2; CDR3: CASSPLAGDHEQYF
size: few; V: TRBV29-1; J: TRBJ2-7; length: 13; D: TRBD2; CDR3: CSVRTSGHYEQYF
size: .; V: TRBV20-1; J: TRBJ1-4; length: 14; D: .; CDR3: CSAFRVTTNEKLFF
size: .; V: TRBV10-3; J: TRBJ2-5; length: 15; D: .; CDR3: CAISDRGSDQETQYF
size: few; V: TRBV5-1; J: TRBJ1-1; length: 13; D: .; CDR3: CASSLNRVTEAFF
size: .; V: TRBV6-5; J: TRBJ1-2; length: 16; D: .; CDR3: CASSYDGLAGGYGYTF
size: .; V: TRBV7-2; J: TRBJ2-3; length: 16; D: TRBD2; CDR3: CASSVSSGRGPDTQYF